What follows are 20 T cell receptor beta chains derived from one specimen sequenced in a study of breast tumors, draining lymph nodes, adjacent tissues. Via MiXCR, TCRdb re-called the multiplex PCR reads, giving one row per CDR3 protein. The repertoire has approximately 130,000 distinct CDR3 sequences, 20% to 25% of them found once; the top ten carry about 2.4%. Breast cancer patients provided tissue from their axillary draining lymph nodes. Material: axillary lymph node tissue. These receptors were obtained from a female donor with breast cancer. Some clones in this sample may be carry-over from other donors' samples.

The table lists this clonotype with a few counts. The V and J genes are TRBV30 and TRBJ2-2; D is undetermined. Germline V gives CDR1 GTSNPN, CDR2 SVGIG (reference sequence). CDR3 length: 13 residues. The V gene lost 3 bases and the J gene lost 2 bases, with 7 bases spanning the gap. CDR3 loop: CAWRNFNTGELFF. The CDR3 DNA follows: TGTGCCTGGAGAAACTTCAACACCGGGGAGCTGTTTTTT.

This clonotype was observed at least ten times. The chain joins TRBV27 to TRBJ2-7; 12 nucleotides agree with TRBD2. The germline CDR1 and CDR2 sequences are MNHEY and SMNVEV (reference sequence). Trimming cost V 5 bases and J 9 bases; bases outside gene matches: 11. The CDR3 length is 15 residues. The CDR3 DNA sequence: TGTGCCAGCAGTACCCGGACTAGCGGGATCCAAGGGCAGTACTTC. Protein: CASSTRTSGIQGQYF.

About this clonotype: The missing conserved phenylalanine or tryptophan at the end of this CDR3 makes a read error likely. The chain couples TRBV12-3 or TRBV12-4 to TRBJ2-3; 8 bases are shared with TRBD1. The DNA matches TRBJ1-5 better at its end, which makes the J call doubtful. The CDR3 length is 14 residues. CDR3 sequence reads: CASRDRAHTDTQHS. CDR3 DNA sequence: TGTGCCAGCAGGGACAGGGCGCACACAGATACGCAGCATTCT.

In its sample, this clonotype was seen many times. The CDR3 DNA sequence: TGTGCCAGCAGGGTCCCTAGCGGAAAAAACAATGAGCAGTTCTTC. Residues: CASRVPSGKNNEQFF. The V call is TRBV2, the J call TRBJ2-1, with TRBD2 matching over 7 bases. The CDR3 runs to 15 residues. The V gene's germline CDR1 is SNHLY and CDR2 FYNNEI. The V segment lost 6 bases and the J segment 5 bases; nucleotides outside the gene matches: 10.

As for this clonotype: At one of its ends the junction is not consistent with the germline gene, which may arise from a read error. J is TRBJ1-5 and V is TRBV19; D is possibly TRBD1 (6 bases). In germline, CDR1 is LNHDA, CDR2 SQIVND (reference sequence). This CDR3 region has 14 residues. The CDR3 DNA reads TGTGCCGGTAGTCCGACAGGTAGCAATCGGCCCCAGCATTTT. Amino acids: CAGSPTGSNRPQHF. The variable domain in full, with the rest retrieved from reference TRBV19 and TRBJ1-5, is DGGITQSPKYLFRKEGQNVTLSCEQNLNHDAMYWYRQDPGQGLRLIYYSQIVNDFQKGDIAEGYSVSREKKESFPLTVTSAQKNPTAFYLCAGSPTGSNRPQHFGDGTRLSIL.

This chain connects TRBV19 to TRBJ2-2; a weak D match, TRBD1 (6 bases). CDR3 length equals 14 residues. The V and J ends lost 5 bases and 6 bases respectively, with 13 bases between them. CDR1 is LNHDA and CDR2 is SQIVND in the germline V gene (reference sequence). For the CDR3, the DNA is TGTGCCAGTAGTCCCCAGGGGACCCCCGGGGAGCTGTTTTTT. This gives the protein CASSPQGTPGELFF.

In this sample, this clonotype turned up a few times. The genes are TRBV2 and TRBJ2-3; TRBD1 agrees at 8 bases. Germline V gene data show CDR1 as SNHLY and CDR2 as FYNNEI. The V segment lost 5 bases and the J segment 2 bases; nucleotides outside the gene matches: 3. This CDR3 is built from 14 residues. The CDR3 region is CASSNRGSTDTQYF. The CDR3 DNA reads TGTGCCAGCAGTAACAGGGGGTCCACAGATACGCAGTATTTT. The full variable domain, in which reference TRBV2 and TRBJ2-3 provide the parts outside the CDR3, is EPEVTQTPSHQVTQMGQEVILRCVPISNHLYFYWYRQILGQKVEFLVSFYNNEISEKSEIFDDQFSVERPDGSNFTLKIRSTKLEDSAMYFCASSNRGSTDTQYFGPGTRLTVL.

This clonotype was seen at least ten times. The chain links TRBV4-3 to TRBJ2-7; unclear D gene. CDR3 size: 13 residues. V lost 6 bases and J 3 bases, leaving 12 bases between the germline ends. In germline, CDR1 is LGHNA, CDR2 YSLEER. CDR3 DNA sequence: TGCGCCAGCAGTGTACAGATGAACTACGAGCAGTACTTC. Translated: CASSVQMNYEQYF.

This clonotype appeared a few times. The chain couples TRBV28 to TRBJ2-7; D is uncertain. The CDR3 runs 12 residues. The germline V gene has CDR1 MDHEN and CDR2 SYDVKM. The V gene lost 4 bases and the J gene lost 3 bases, with 7 bases spanning the gap. Here the CDR3 reads CASSYKNYEQYF. CDR3 nucleotides: TGTGCCAGCAGTTATAAAAACTACGAGCAGTACTTC.

Concerning this clonotype: An end of the junction differs from the germline gene, which may be a read error. J is TRBJ2-5 and V is TRBV5-5, with a weak D call TRBD1 (6 bases). The CDR3 sequence is 14 residues long. Germline CDR1 and CDR2: SGHKS and YYEKEE (reference sequence). In DNA form, the CDR3 reads TGCGCCAGCAGCTCCGGGACAAGGGTAGAGACCCAGTACTTC. Encoded protein: CASSSGTRVETQYF. Together with reference TRBV5-5 and TRBJ2-5, the CDR3 gives the full variable domain: DAGVTQSPTHLIKTRGQQVTLRCSPISGHKSVSWYQQVLGQGPQFIFQYYEKEERGRGNFPDRFSARQFPNYSSELNVNALLLGDSALYLCASSSGTRVETQYFGPGTRLLVL.

Worth noting for this clonotype: Since a much larger clone is just one base distant, this may be a read error. V and J are TRBV30 and TRBJ2-7; D possibly corresponds to TRBD1 (6 bases). Germline values: CDR1 GTSNPN, CDR2 SVGIG (reference sequence). The CDR3 has 13 residues. V lost 4 bases and J lost 5, with 15 bases in between. CDR3: CAWTRQVRNEQYF. CDR3 bases: TGTGCCTGGACCCGACAGGTCAGGAACGAGCAGTACTTC.

This clonotype has a count of ten or more. This chain connects TRBV7-8 to TRBJ2-7; 9 positions match TRBD2. Germline CDR1 and CDR2: SGHVS and FQNEAQ. CDR3 size: 14 residues. V lost 4 bases and J lost 6; bases outside the gene matches: 7. The CDR3 coding sequence is TGTGCCAGCAGCTCCCCGGGACTAGCACGCGAGCAGTACTTC. This sequence encodes CASSSPGLAREQYF.

Note on this clonotype: Just one base apart from a much larger clone, this may be a read error. CDR3 amino acids: CAWTHTQGLSYEQYF. CDR3 nucleotides: TGTGCCTGGACCCACACACAGGGACTCTCCTACGAGCAGTACTTC. The V and J genes are TRBV30 and TRBJ2-7, with D perhaps TRBD1 or TRBD2 (6 bases each). The CDR3 is 15 residues long. V gave up 4 bases and J gave up 0 bases, with 16 bases separating them. Germline CDR1 reads GTSNPN; CDR2 reads SVGIG (reference sequence).

This clonotype appeared a few times. A much larger clone is a single base away; this may be a read error. The rearrangement joins TRBV7-7 to TRBJ2-3; TRBD2 matches 8 bases. CDR3 size: 16 residues. The germline CDR1 and CDR2 sequences are SSHAT and FNYEAQ (reference sequence). The CDR3 loop reads CASSPRPAGGLDTQYF. CDR3 DNA sequence: TGTGCTAGCAGCCCACGACCGGCGGGAGGCCTAGATACGCAGTATTTT.

This clonotype has ten or more counts. The rearrangement uses TRBV20-1 and TRBJ2-3; TRBD2 aligns across 8 bases. V was pared by 0 bases and J by 3 bases, with 5 bases of the junction left unmatched. The CDR3 runs 15 residues. Germline CDR1 DFQATT, CDR2 SNEGSKA (reference sequence). CDR3 nucleotide sequence: TGCAGTGCTAGAGATTCGAGACTAGCGACAGATACGCAGTATTTT. It yields the protein CSARDSRLATDTQYF.

As for this clonotype: This could be a read error, since a much larger clone is one nucleotide away. The CDR3 sequence: CSAGVRQNYGYTF. In DNA, the CDR3 is TGCAGCGCTGGGGTACGGCAAAACTATGGCTACACCTTC. The J gene is TRBJ1-2, the V gene TRBV29-1; no reliable D call. Trimming took off 7 bases at V and 2 bases at J, with 14 bases between the two ends. Germline assignment: CDR1 SQVTM and CDR2 ANQGSEA. The CDR3 is 13 residues long.

This clonotype was counted ten times or more. The CDR3 region is CASSPGNEQFF. The CDR3 region has the DNA TGTGCCAGCAGTCCCGGGAATGAGCAGTTCTTC. The V gene is TRBV12-3 or TRBV12-4, the J gene TRBJ2-1; D unresolved. V was shortened by 5 bases and J by 7 bases, with 6 bases between the two germline ends. CDR3 length: 11 residues.

This clonotype has just a few counts. V and J are TRBV18 and TRBJ1-2, with D unclear. Germline V gives CDR1 KGHSH, CDR2 LQKENI. The CDR3 covers 16 residues. V dropped 3 bases and J dropped 8 bases, with 22 bases sitting between them. The CDR3 nucleotides read TGTGCCAGCTCACCTCAGGACGTCGTTAGTTTGATGGGCTACACCTTC. As protein: CASSPQDVVSLMGYTF. The variable domain in full, completed from reference TRBV18 and TRBJ1-2, reads NAGVMQNPRHLVRRRGQEARLRCSPMKGHSHVYWYRQLPEEGLKFMVYLQKENIIDESGMPKERFSAEFPKEGPSILRIQQVVRGDSAAYFCASSPQDVVSLMGYTFGSGTRLTVV.

This clonotype was recorded many times. The CDR3 loop is CASSFRSGELFF. CDR3 DNA sequence: TGTGCCAGTAGTTTCCGGTCCGGGGAGCTGTTTTTT. The chain recombines TRBV19 with TRBJ2-2; no reliable D call. This CDR3 has 12 residues. The V and J ends lost 5 bases and 6 bases respectively, with 7 bases between them. Germline CDR1 and CDR2: LNHDA and SQIVND (reference sequence).

This clonotype was observed at least ten times. The V gene is TRBV2, the J gene TRBJ2-1; no reliable D call. CDR1 is SNHLY, CDR2 FYNNEI, per germline. The CDR3 runs to 11 residues. V gave up 4 bases and J gave up 9 bases, with 7 bases separating them. CDR3 residues: CASSARSEQFF. CDR3 DNA: TGTGCCAGCAGTGCTAGGTCTGAGCAGTTCTTC.